Shown below are 27 T cell receptor beta chains from a single sample sequenced in a study of shared clonotypes between healthy human individuals. Using immunoSEQ multiplex PCR, the repertoire was profiled, and TCRdb retains in-frame clones only, with some absent. The sample consists of millions of clones, around 96% of them appearing once. CD8 cells regarded as naive lacked CD45RO, were positively chosen for CCR7, and omitted terminally differentiated effector memory CD45RA+ cells. The sequenced material came from naive CD8+ T cells sorted from blood. The receptors come from a man aged 18 to 29 in good health.

The V gene is TRBV25-1, the J gene TRBJ2-7; possible D gene TRBD2, 6 bases. This CDR3 contains 14 residues. The V end was cut by 5 bases, the J end by 4 bases, with 15 bases between. CDR1 MGHDK and CDR2 SYGVNS come from the germline V gene. The CDR3 DNA reads TGTGCCAGCAGTCCACCTTCTGCGGGGTACGAGCAGTACTTC. Translating it yields CASSPPSAGYEQYF.

The chain couples TRBV2 to TRBJ2-5; 13 bases match TRBD2. Looked up from germline, CDR1 is SNHLY and CDR2 is FYNNEI. CDR3 size: 19 residues. V lost 1 base and J lost 5; bases outside the gene matches: 13. CDR3 nucleotide sequence: TGTGCCAGCAGTGAAGGCGGGACTAGCGGGGCAACTCCTTGGGAGACCCAGTACTTC. Protein product: CASSEGGTSGATPWETQYF.

A single count supports this clone. J is TRBJ1-1 and V is TRBV5-4; D is possibly TRBD1 (6 bases). Per the germline V gene, CDR1 is SGHNT and CDR2 is YYREEE (reference sequence). Deletions cut 5 bases from V and 0 bases from J, with 20 bases between. CDR3 length equals 17 residues. CDR3 in DNA: TGTGCCAGCAGGACTCCCCGAGGTGGGGGCATGAACACTGAAGCTTTCTTT. It yields the protein CASRTPRGGGMNTEAFF.

The chain is built from TRBV14 and TRBJ1-1, with unresolved D. Germline V gene lookup returns CDR1 SGHDN and CDR2 FVKESK. The V end was cut by 6 bases, the J end by 4 bases, with 9 bases between. The length of the CDR3 is 12 residues. In DNA, the CDR3 is TGTGCCAGCAGGGAAGTTGGCACTGAAGCTTTCTTT. This sequence encodes CASREVGTEAFF.

In its sample, this clone was seen once. V usage is TRBV7-9 and J usage is TRBJ1-4; D is unclear. V was shortened by 5 bases and J by 6 bases, with 13 bases between the two germline ends. Germline V lookup: CDR1 SEHNR, CDR2 FQNEAQ (reference sequence). The CDR3 sequence is 14 residues long. The CDR3 nucleotides read TGTGCCAGCAGCCCTCGGGCCTCGGATGAAAAACTGTTTTTT. This codes for CASSPRASDEKLFF.

The chain recombines TRBV4-2 with TRBJ2-5, with D perhaps being TRBD1 or TRBD2 (6 bases each). Germline V gene lookup returns CDR1 LGHNA and CDR2 YNFKEQ. This CDR3 spans 17 amino acids. The V end was cut by 3 bases, the J end by 1 base, with 18 bases between. CDR3 nucleotides: TGTGCCAGCAGCCAGGGGCTCGAGGGGGGTCTCCAAGAGACCCAGTACTTC. Translating gives CASSQGLEGGLQETQYF.

The V call is TRBV7-9, the J call TRBJ2-7; D call uncertain. Trimming stripped 2 bases from V and 3 bases from J, with 8 bases between. The germline gives CDR1 SEHNR, CDR2 FQNEAQ (reference sequence). CDR3 length: 13 residues. The CDR3 reads CASSLFGYYEQYF. CDR3 nucleotides: TGTGCCAGCAGCTTATTTGGGTACTACGAGCAGTACTTC.

This rearrangement joins TRBV2 to TRBJ1-6, with D hard to call. V gave up 3 bases and J gave up 0 bases, with 6 bases separating them. CDR3 length: 15 amino acids. Germline V gene lookup returns CDR1 SNHLY and CDR2 FYNNEI. The CDR3 reads CASSEAVSYNSPLHF. The CDR3 nucleotides read TGTGCCAGCAGTGAGGCAGTCTCCTATAATTCACCCCTCCACTTT.

The chain employs TRBV6-4 and TRBJ2-1; 7 bases align to TRBD2. CDR1 and CDR2 from the germline V gene are MRHNA and SNTAGT. This CDR3 contains 14 residues. Trimming cost V 3 bases and J 2 bases; bases outside gene matches: 1. This CDR3 reads CASSEAGAYNEQFF. In DNA, the CDR3 is TGTGCCAGCAGTGAGGCGGGGGCCTACAATGAGCAGTTCTTC.

The genes are TRBV9 and TRBJ1-1; D is ambiguous. Trimming removed 0 bases at V and 4 bases at J, with 10 bases between. The CDR3 is 14 residues long. Germline V gene sequence: CDR1 SGDLS, CDR2 YYNGEE. The CDR3 DNA is TGTGCCAGCAGCGTAGGCCGGGGTCGCACTGAAGCTTTCTTT. Its protein is CASSVGRGRTEAFF.

This chain connects TRBV5-4 to TRBJ2-7; no firm D call. Germline lookup yields CDR1 SGHNT and CDR2 YYREEE (reference sequence). The CDR3 is 12 amino acids. Trimming stripped 4 bases from V and 3 bases from J, with 8 bases between. The CDR3 DNA is TGTGCCAGCAGCGTAGACCACTACGAGCAGTACTTC. Amino acids: CASSVDHYEQYF.

Note on this clone: Other DNA sequences in the same sample also yield this CDR3. This rearrangement joins TRBV29-1 to TRBJ2-7; TRBD1 agrees at 11 bases. V dropped 0 bases and J dropped 3; count of bases not matched to a gene: 1. Looked up from germline, CDR1 is SQVTM and CDR2 is ANQGSEA. The CDR3 is made up of 14 amino acids. The CDR3 sequence is CSVEDGTGGYEQYF. CDR3 nucleotides: TGCAGCGTTGAAGATGGGACAGGGGGCTACGAGCAGTACTTC.

The chain combines TRBV2 with TRBJ2-1; D is possibly TRBD2 (6 bases). Trimming removed 6 bases from V and 8 bases from J, with 14 bases in between. In germline, CDR1 is SNHLY, CDR2 FYNNEI. This CDR3 region has 13 residues. The DNA for the CDR3 is TGTGCCAGCAGCAAAAGCGGGTGGGATGAGCAGTTCTTC. It codes for CASSKSGWDEQFF.

This clone came up once. Other DNA sequences from this sample encode an identical CDR3 as well. The V call is TRBV10-3, the J call TRBJ2-1, with a weak D call TRBD2 (6 bases). CDR1 and CDR2 (germline): ENHRY, SYGVKD. The CDR3 loop spans 14 amino acids. Trimming left V 2 bases short and J 1 base short, with 6 bases between. Here the CDR3 reads CAISEAGSYNEQFF. The CDR3, as DNA: TGTGCCATCAGTGAGGCGGGATCCTACAATGAGCAGTTCTTC.

This sequence joins TRBV28 and TRBJ2-7, with D perhaps matching TRBD1 or TRBD2 (5 bases each). Looked up from germline, CDR1 is MDHEN and CDR2 is SYDVKM. V lost 1 base, J lost 2 bases, and 15 bases lay in between. CDR3 length equals 16 residues. CDR3 nucleotides: TGTGCCAGCAGTTTATCCCTCCGGGACGGGGCCTACGAGCAGTACTTC. It translates to CASSLSLRDGAYEQYF. Complete variable domain (other parts from reference TRBV28 and TRBJ2-7): DVKVTQSSRYLVKRTGEKVFLECVQDMDHENMFWYRQDPGLGLRLIYFSYDVKMKEKGDIPEGYSVSREKKERFSLILESASTNQTSMYLCASSLSLRDGAYEQYFGPGTRLTVT.

This clone was observed a few times. This chain uses TRBV7-8 with TRBJ1-1; tentatively, D is TRBD1 (6 bases). V was pared by 2 bases and J by 1 base, with 11 bases between. Germline V gene data show CDR1 as SGHVS and CDR2 as FQNEAQ. This CDR3 spans 15 amino acids. The CDR3 sequence is CASSLSAGANTEAFF. The DNA for the CDR3 is TGTGCCAGCAGCTTATCGGCAGGGGCGAACACTGAAGCTTTCTTT.

The chain joins TRBV7-8 to TRBJ1-2; D unresolved. V was trimmed by 1 base and J by 7 bases, leaving 10 bases between them. Germline V gene data show CDR1 as SGHVS and CDR2 as FQNEAQ. The CDR3 loop spans 13 amino acids. CDR3 in amino acids: CASSLGEGSGYTF. CDR3 DNA: TGTGCCAGCAGCTTAGGAGAGGGTAGTGGCTACACCTTC.

This chain links TRBV7-9 with TRBJ2-7; D is possibly TRBD1 (6 bases). Germline V CDR1 and CDR2: SEHNR, FQNEAQ (reference sequence). Trimming cost V 7 bases and J 4 bases, with 17 bases left between them. The CDR3 consists of 14 residues. The CDR3 protein is CASTSGQRWYEQYF. As DNA, the CDR3 is TGTGCCAGCACCAGTGGACAGCGGTGGTACGAGCAGTACTTC.

This chain joins TRBV5-5 and TRBJ1-5; a weak D match, TRBD1 (5 bases). The germline V gene has CDR1 SGHKS and CDR2 YYEKEE (reference sequence). The germline V and J ends were trimmed by 0 bases and 0 bases, with 7 bases remaining between them. The CDR3 length is 15 residues. Here the CDR3 reads CASSLAGYSNQPQHF. DNA for the CDR3: TGTGCCAGCAGCTTGGCAGGGTATAGCAATCAGCCCCAGCATTTT.

The chain links TRBV25-1 to TRBJ2-1; 10 nucleotides match TRBD1. The V gene's germline CDR1 is MGHDK and CDR2 SYGVNS. J lost 6 bases, V lost 10 bases, and 12 bases had no gene match. This CDR3 is built from 15 residues. CDR3 amino acids: CATHGTGQGSNEQFF. DNA of the CDR3: TGTGCCACCCATGGAACGGGACAGGGGTCCAATGAGCAGTTCTTC.

V and J are TRBV4-3 and TRBJ2-1; tentatively, D is TRBD2 (7 bases). The CDR3 covers 15 residues. The V gene lost 0 bases and the J gene lost 9 bases, with 15 bases spanning the gap. Germline CDR1 is LGHNA and CDR2 is YSLEER. As DNA, the CDR3 is TGCGCCAGCAGCCAAGATTCGAGGGGGGGGTCTGAGCAGTTCTTC. It specifies CASSQDSRGGSEQFF.

V gene TRBV5-5 combines with J gene TRBJ2-7; D is unclear. The V end was cut by 3 bases, the J end by 5 bases, with 15 bases between. The CDR3 contains 14 residues. The germline gives CDR1 SGHKS, CDR2 YYEKEE (reference sequence). For the CDR3, the DNA is TGTGCCAGCAGCTCTCCGGGCTCGGGCCACGAGCAGTACTTC. It codes for CASSSPGSGHEQYF.

This chain links TRBV6-6 with TRBJ2-7, with 8 bases identical to TRBD2. The germline V gene encodes CDR1 MNHNY and CDR2 SVGAGI (reference sequence). V lost 5 bases to trimming and J lost 2 bases; unmatched junction nucleotides: 5. The length of the CDR3 is 14 residues. For the CDR3, the DNA is TGTGCCAGCAGTCTCGGGGGGGAGGCCTACGAGCAGTACTTC. This gives the protein CASSLGGEAYEQYF.

With respect to this clone: Other DNA sequences in the sample encode the same CDR3. The V and J genes are TRBV7-6 and TRBJ1-5; maybe TRBD1 (6 bases). The germline V gene has CDR1 SGHVS and CDR2 FNYEAQ. V gave up 4 bases and J gave up 2 bases, with 6 bases separating them. CDR3 length: 13 amino acids. The CDR3 region has the DNA TGTGCCAGCAGCTCAGGGGGCAATCAGCCCCAGCATTTT. Its protein is CASSSGGNQPQHF.

V gene TRBV6-1 combines with J gene TRBJ2-5, with a tentative D call TRBD2 (7 bases). The CDR3 runs to 14 residues. CDR1 is MNHNS and CDR2 is SASEGT in the germline V gene. V was trimmed by 2 bases and J by 4 bases, leaving 11 bases between them. This CDR3 reads CASSERGGAETQYF. Here the CDR3 DNA reads TGTGCCAGCAGTGAAAGGGGGGGCGCAGAGACCCAGTACTTC.

This clone has only one observation. This chain connects TRBV7-9 to TRBJ2-7; D is unresolved. CDR1 SEHNR and CDR2 FQNEAQ come from the germline V gene (reference sequence). V was clipped by 5 bases and J by 0 bases, with 14 bases between them. There are 15 residues in the CDR3. DNA of the CDR3: TGTGCCAGCAGCCCCCCAAACTCCGGCTCCTACGAGCAGTACTTC. This gives the protein CASSPPNSGSYEQYF.

This clone was seen just once. J is TRBJ2-2 and V is TRBV29-1; TRBD1 agrees at 9 bases. Germline V gene lookup returns CDR1 SQVTM and CDR2 ANQGSEA. The length of the CDR3 is 15 residues. V lost 7 bases, J lost 4 bases, and 10 bases stayed unmatched. The CDR3 protein is CSAHGDRETTGELFF. The CDR3 coding sequence is TGCAGCGCCCATGGGGACAGGGAAACCACCGGGGAGCTGTTTTTT.